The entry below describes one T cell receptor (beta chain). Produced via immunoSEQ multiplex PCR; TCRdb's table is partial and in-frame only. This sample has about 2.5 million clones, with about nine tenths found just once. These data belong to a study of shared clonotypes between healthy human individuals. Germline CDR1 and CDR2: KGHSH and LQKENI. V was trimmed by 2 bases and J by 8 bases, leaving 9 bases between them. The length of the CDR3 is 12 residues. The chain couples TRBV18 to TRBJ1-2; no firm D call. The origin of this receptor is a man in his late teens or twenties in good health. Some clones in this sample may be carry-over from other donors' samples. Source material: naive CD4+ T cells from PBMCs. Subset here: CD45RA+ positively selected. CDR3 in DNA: TGTGCCAGCTCACCAGAGGCCGTGGGCTACACCTTC. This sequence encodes CASSPEAVGYTF.